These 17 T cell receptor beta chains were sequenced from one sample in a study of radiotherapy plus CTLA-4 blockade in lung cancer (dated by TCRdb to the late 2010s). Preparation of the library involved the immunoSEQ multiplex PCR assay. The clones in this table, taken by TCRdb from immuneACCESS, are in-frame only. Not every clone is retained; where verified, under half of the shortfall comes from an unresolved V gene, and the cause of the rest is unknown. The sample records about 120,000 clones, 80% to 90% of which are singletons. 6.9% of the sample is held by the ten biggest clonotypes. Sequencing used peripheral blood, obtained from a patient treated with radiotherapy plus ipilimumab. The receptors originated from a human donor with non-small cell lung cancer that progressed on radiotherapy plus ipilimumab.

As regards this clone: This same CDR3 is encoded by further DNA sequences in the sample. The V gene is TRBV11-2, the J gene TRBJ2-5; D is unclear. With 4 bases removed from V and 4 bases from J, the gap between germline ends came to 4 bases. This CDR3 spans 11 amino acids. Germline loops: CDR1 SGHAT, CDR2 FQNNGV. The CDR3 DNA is TGTGCCAGCAGCTCAGGAGAGACCCAGTACTTC. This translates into CASSSGETQYF. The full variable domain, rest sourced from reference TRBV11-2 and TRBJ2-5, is EAGVAQSPRYKIIEKRQSVAFWCNPISGHATLYWYQQILGQGPKLLIQFQNNGVVDDSQLPKDRFSAERLKGVDSTLKIQPAKLEDSAVYLCASSSGETQYFGPGTRLLVL.

The chain's CDR3 is CASSQQGLAGISTDTQYF. For the CDR3, the DNA is TGTGCCAGCAGCCAACAGGGACTAGCGGGTATTAGCACAGATACGCAGTATTTT. This chain joins TRBV4-2 and TRBJ2-3; 12 bases fit TRBD2. Germline CDR1 is LGHNA and CDR2 is YNFKEQ. This CDR3 is built from 18 residues. V shed 2 bases and J 0 bases; nucleotides not matched to a gene: 6.

CDR3 protein: CASSLDRGRDHYEKLFF. The CDR3 nucleotides read TGTGCCAGCAGCTTGGATCGGGGACGGGACCATTATGAAAAACTGTTTTTT. This rearrangement joins TRBV5-6 to TRBJ1-4; weak D call: TRBD1 (5 bases). The germline V gene has CDR1 SGHDT and CDR2 YYEEEE. The V gene lost 0 bases and the J gene lost 6 bases, with 18 bases spanning the gap. The length of the CDR3 is 17 residues.

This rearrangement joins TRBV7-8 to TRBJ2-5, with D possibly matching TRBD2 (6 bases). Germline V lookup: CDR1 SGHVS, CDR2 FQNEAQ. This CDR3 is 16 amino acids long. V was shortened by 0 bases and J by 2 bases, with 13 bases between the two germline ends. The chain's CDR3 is CASSLAMTSRQETQYF. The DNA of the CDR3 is TGTGCCAGCAGCTTAGCGATGACTAGTCGGCAAGAGACCCAGTACTTC.

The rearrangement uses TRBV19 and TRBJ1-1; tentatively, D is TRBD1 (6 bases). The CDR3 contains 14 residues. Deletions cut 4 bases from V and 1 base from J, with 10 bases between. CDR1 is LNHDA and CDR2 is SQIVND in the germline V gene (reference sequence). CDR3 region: CASSTTGANTEAFF. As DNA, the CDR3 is TGTGCCAGTAGTACCACGGGGGCGAACACTGAAGCTTTCTTT.

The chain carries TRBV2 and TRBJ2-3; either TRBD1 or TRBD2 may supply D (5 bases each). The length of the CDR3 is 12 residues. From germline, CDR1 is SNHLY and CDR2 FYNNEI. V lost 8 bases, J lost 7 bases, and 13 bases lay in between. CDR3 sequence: CASGPGPNTQYF. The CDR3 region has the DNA TGTGCCAGCGGCCCGGGACCAAATACGCAGTATTTT.

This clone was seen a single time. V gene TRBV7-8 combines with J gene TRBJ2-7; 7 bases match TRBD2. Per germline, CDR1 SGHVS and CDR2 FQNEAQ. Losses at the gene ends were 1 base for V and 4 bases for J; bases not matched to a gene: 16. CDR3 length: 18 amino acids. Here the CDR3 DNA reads TGTGCCAGCAGCTTAGACGTCGGGACTAAAGCCCTTGATTACGAGCAGTACTTC. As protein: CASSLDVGTKALDYEQYF.

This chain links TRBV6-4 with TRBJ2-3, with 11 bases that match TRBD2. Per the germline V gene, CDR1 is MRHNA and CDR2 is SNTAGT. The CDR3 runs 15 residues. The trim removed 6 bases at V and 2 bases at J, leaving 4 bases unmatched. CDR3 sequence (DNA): TGTGCCAGCAGCCCGGGACTAGCGGTCACAGATACGCAGTATTTT. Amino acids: CASSPGLAVTDTQYF.

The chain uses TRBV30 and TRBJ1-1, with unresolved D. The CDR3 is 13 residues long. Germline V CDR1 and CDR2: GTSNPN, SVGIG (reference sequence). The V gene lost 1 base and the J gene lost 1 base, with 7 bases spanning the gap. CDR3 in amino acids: CAWSAGGNTEAFF. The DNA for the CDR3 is TGTGCCTGGAGTGCTGGAGGGAACACTGAAGCTTTCTTT.

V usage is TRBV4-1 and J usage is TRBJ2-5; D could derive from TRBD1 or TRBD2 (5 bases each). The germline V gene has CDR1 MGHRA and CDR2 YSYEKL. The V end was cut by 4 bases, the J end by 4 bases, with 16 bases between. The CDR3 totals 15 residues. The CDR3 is CASSRTDGRGETQYF. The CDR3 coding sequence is TGCGCCAGCAGCCGGACTGACGGAAGGGGAGAGACCCAGTACTTC.

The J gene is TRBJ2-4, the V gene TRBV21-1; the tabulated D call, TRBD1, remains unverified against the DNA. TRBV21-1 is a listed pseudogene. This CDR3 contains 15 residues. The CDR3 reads CASSKGQGPRNIQYF. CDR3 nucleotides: TGTGCCAGCAGCAAGGGACAGGGCCCGAGAAACATTCAGTACTTC.

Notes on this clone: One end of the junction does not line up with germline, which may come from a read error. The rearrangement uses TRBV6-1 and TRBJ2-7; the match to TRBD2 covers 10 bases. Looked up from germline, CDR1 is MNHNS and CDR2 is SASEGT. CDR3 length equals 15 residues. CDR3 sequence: CASSQAGGRAYEQYF. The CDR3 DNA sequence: TGTGCCAGCAGTCAAGCGGGGGGGAGGGCCTACGAGCAGTACTTC.

In DNA form, the CDR3 reads TGCGCCAGCAGCTTAAGGACAGGCACAGATACGCAGTATTTT. Translating it yields CASSLRTGTDTQYF. V is TRBV5-1 and J is TRBJ2-3; a weak D match, TRBD1 (6 bases). Deletions cut 2 bases from V and 1 base from J, with 8 bases between. CDR1 and CDR2 from the germline V gene are SGHRS and YFSETQ. The CDR3 totals 14 residues. Variable domain in full (rest from reference TRBV5-1 and TRBJ2-3): KAGVTQTPRYLIKTRGQQVTLSCSPISGHRSVSWYQQTPGQGLQFLFEYFSETQRNKGNFPGRFSGRQFSNSRSEMNVSTLELGDSALYLCASSLRTGTDTQYFGPGTRLTVL.

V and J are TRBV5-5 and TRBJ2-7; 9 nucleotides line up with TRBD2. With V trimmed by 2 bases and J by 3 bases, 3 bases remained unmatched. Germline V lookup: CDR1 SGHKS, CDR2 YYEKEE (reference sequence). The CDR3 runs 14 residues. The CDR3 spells CASSFAGGVYEQYF. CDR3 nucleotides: TGTGCCAGCAGCTTCGCGGGAGGGGTCTACGAGCAGTACTTC.

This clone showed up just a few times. The CDR3 is CASSPGQGLEQYF. The CDR3 DNA reads TGTGCCAGCTCACCGGGACAGGGGCTTGAGCAGTACTTC. This chain uses TRBV18 with TRBJ2-7; 10 nucleotides line up with TRBD1. Germline V lookup: CDR1 KGHSH, CDR2 LQKENI. Trimming removed 3 bases from V and 7 bases from J; junction bases left unmatched: 3. CDR3 size: 13 residues.

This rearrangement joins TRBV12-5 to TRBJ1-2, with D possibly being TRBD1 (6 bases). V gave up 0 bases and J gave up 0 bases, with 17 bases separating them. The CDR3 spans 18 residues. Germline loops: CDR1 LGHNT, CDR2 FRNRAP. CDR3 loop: CASGLVHGQRITNYGYTF. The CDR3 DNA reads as TGTGCTAGTGGTTTGGTACACGGACAGAGGATTACTAACTATGGCTACACCTTC.

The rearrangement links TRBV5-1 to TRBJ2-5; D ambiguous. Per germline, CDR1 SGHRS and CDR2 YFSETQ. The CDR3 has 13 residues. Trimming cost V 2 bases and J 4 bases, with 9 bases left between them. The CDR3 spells CASSLIVGETQYF. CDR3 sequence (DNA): TGCGCCAGCAGCTTAATTGTCGGAGAGACCCAGTACTTC.